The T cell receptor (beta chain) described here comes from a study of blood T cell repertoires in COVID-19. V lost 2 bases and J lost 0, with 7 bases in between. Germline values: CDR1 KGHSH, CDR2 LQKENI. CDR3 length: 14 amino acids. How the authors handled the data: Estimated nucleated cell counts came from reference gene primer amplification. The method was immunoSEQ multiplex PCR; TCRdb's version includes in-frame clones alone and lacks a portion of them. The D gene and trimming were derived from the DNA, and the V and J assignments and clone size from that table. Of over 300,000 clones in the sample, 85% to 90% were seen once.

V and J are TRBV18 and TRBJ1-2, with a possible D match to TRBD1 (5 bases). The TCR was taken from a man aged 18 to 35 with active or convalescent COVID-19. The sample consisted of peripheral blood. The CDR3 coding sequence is TGTGCCAGCTCACCAGACAGTACTAACTATGGCTACACCTTC. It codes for CASSPDSTNYGYTF.